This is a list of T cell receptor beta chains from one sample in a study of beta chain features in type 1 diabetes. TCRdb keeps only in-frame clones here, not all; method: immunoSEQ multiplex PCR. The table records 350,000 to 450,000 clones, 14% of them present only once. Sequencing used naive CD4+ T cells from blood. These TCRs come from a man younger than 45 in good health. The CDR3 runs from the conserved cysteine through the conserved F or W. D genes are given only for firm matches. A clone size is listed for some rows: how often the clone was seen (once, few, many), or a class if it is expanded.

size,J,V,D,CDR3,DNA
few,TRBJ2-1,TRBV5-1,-,CASCDGFYNEQFF,TGCGCCAGCTGTGATGGGTTTTACAATGAGCAGTTCTTC
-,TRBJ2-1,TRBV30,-,CAYRRGTYNEQFF,TGTGCCTACCGTAGGGGCACCTACAATGAGCAGTTCTTC
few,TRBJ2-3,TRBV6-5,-,CASSYSVSHTDTQYF,TGTGCCAGCAGTTACTCAGTCTCCCACACAGATACGCAGTATTTT
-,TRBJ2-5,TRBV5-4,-,CASSLGVPRETQYF,TGTGCCAGCAGCTTGGGGGTTCCCAGGGAGACCCAGTACTTC
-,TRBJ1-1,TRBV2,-,CASSQGDTEAFF,TGTGCCAGCAGTCAGGGAGACACTGAAGCTTTCTTT
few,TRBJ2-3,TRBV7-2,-,CASTFSAGTDTQYF,TGTGCCAGCACCTTCTCCGCGGGCACAGATACGCAGTATTTT
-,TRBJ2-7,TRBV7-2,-,CASSRTYEQYF,TGTGCCAGCAGCCGGACCTACGAGCAGTACTTC
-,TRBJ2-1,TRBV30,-,CAWRGGGQGTYSGRYYNEQFF,TGTGCCTGGAGAGGAGGGGGACAGGGGACATATAGCGGGAGATACTACAATGAGCAGTTCTTC
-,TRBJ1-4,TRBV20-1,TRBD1,CSARRQGPLFF,TGCAGTGCTAGACGACAGGGACCACTGTTTTTT
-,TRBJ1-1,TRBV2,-,CASMSEGATEAFF,TGTGCCAGCATGTCGGAGGGAGCCACTGAAGCTTTCTTT
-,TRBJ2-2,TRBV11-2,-,CASSLVGLQNTGELFF,TGTGCCAGCAGCTTAGTGGGACTCCAAAACACCGGGGAGCTGTTTTTT
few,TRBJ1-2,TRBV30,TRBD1,CAWRTGTVTNYGYTF,TGTGCCTGGCGAACCGGGACAGTTACTAACTATGGCTACACCTTC
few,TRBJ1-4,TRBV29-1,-,CSAGALNEKLFF,TGCAGCGCCGGAGCCCTAAATGAAAAACTGTTTTTT
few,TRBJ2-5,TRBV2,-,CASSQDTQETQYF,TGTGCCAGCAGTCAGGACACCCAAGAGACCCAGTACTTC
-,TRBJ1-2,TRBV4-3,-,CASSQDSQGFGYTF,TGCGCCAGCAGCCAAGATAGTCAGGGATTCGGCTACACCTTC
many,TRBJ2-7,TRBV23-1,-,CASSPRGGSLYEQYF,TGCGCCAGCAGTCCCCGTGGGGGTTCGCTCTACGAGCAGTACTTC
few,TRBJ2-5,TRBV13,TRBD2,CASSKGLAAQETQYF,TGTGCCAGCAGCAAGGGACTAGCGGCACAAGAGACCCAGTACTTC
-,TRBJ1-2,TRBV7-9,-,CASSLSVLLGYTF,TGTGCCAGCAGCTTAAGTGTTCTCTTGGGCTACACCTTC
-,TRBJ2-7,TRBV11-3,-,CASSSSDAYEQYF,TGTGCCAGCAGCTCGTCAGATGCCTACGAGCAGTACTTC
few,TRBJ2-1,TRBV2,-,CASMGPREQFF,TGTGCCAGCATGGGACCGCGAGAGCAGTTCTTC
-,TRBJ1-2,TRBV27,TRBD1,CASSIAGQRNYGYTF,TGTGCCAGCAGTATAGCGGGACAGAGAAACTATGGCTACACCTTC
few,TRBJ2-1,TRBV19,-,CASSIARVKAGEQFF,TGTGCCAGTAGTATAGCAAGGGTAAAAGCGGGTGAGCAGTTCTTC
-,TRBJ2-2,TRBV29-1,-,CSVDPGTTNTGELFF,TGCAGCGTTGACCCCGGGACAACGAACACCGGGGAGCTGTTTTTT
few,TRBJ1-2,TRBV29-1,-,CSVQHDNYGYTF,TGCAGCGTACAACACGATAACTATGGCTACACCTTC
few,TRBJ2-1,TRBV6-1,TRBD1,CASRGTDLPYNEQFF,TGTGCCAGCAGGGGGACAGATCTGCCCTACAATGAGCAGTTCTTC
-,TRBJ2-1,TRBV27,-,CASSLFGVGVTTNYNEQFF,TGTGCCAGCAGTCTTTTTGGGGTTGGGGTAACGACGAATTACAATGAGCAGTTCTTC
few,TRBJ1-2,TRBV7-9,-,CASALNGGYTF,TGTGCCAGCGCCCTCAATGGTGGCTACACCTTC
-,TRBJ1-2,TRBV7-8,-,CASSFRDLGYGYTF,TGTGCCAGCAGCTTCAGGGACCTTGGCTATGGCTACACCTTC
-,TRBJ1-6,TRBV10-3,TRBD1,CAINPTGLSPLHF,TGTGCCATCAACCCGACAGGGTTGTCACCCCTCCACTTT
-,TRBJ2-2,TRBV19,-,CASNRAVNTGELFF,TGTGCCAGTAACAGGGCTGTTAACACCGGGGAGCTGTTTTTT
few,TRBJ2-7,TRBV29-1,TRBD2,CSVAVAGVGEEQYF,TGCAGCGTTGCGGTAGCGGGGGTCGGGGAAGAGCAGTACTTC
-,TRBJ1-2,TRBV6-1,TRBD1,CASTPPGGEDYGYTF,TGTGCCAGCACCCCGCCAGGGGGAGAGGACTATGGCTACACCTTC
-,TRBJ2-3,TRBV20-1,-,CSARDLPTQYF,TGCAGTGCTAGAGATTTGCCTACGCAGTATTTT
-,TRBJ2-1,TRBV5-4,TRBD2,CASSLALADYNEQFF,TGTGCCAGCAGCTTGGCACTAGCGGATTACAATGAGCAGTTCTTC
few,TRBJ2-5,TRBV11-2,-,CASSTSTGGEETQYF,TGTGCCAGCAGCACATCAACAGGGGGGGAGGAGACCCAGTACTTC
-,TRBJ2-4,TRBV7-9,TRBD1,CASSPDRAFVKNIQYF,TGTGCCAGCAGCCCCGACAGGGCTTTTGTCAAAAACATTCAGTACTTC
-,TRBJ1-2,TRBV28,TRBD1,CASRDSNYGYTF,TGTGCCAGCCGGGACAGTAACTATGGCTACACCTTC
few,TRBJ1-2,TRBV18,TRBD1,CASSEDRGQNYGYTF,TGTGCCAGCTCAGAAGACAGGGGGCAGAACTATGGCTACACCTTC
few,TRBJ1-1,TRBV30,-,CAWSDRPQAFF,TGTGCCTGGAGTGACCGGCCCCAAGCTTTCTTT
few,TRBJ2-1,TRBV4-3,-,CASSPYTGTEQFF,TGCGCCAGCAGTCCTTATACAGGGACTGAGCAGTTCTTC
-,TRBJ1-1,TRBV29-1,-,CSVAGVLNTEAFF,TGCAGCGTTGCCGGGGTCCTGAACACTGAAGCTTTCTTT